This T cell receptor beta chain is from a study of T cell changes during pregnancy in multiple sclerosis. The CDR3 length is 15 residues. Germline loops: CDR1 MNHNS, CDR2 SASEGT. Trimming at V came to 8 bases and at J to 4 bases, leaving 10 bases not matched to a gene. Sequenced by immunoSEQ multiplex PCR; TCRdb stores in-frame clones only, minus some. Of over 80,000 clones listed, approximately 90% were seen once; the top ten hold 0.7% to 0.9%. The receptor comes from a female donor in good health, enrolled as a control in a pregnancy study. This specimen consisted of peripheral blood, obtained in the second trimester of pregnancy. The rearrangement uses TRBV6-1 and TRBJ1-5; 8 bases are shared with TRBD1. The DNA of the CDR3 is TGTGCCAGCCGAGGCAGGGGGCTGACTAATCAGCCCCAGCATTTT. Protein sequence: CASRGRGLTNQPQHF.